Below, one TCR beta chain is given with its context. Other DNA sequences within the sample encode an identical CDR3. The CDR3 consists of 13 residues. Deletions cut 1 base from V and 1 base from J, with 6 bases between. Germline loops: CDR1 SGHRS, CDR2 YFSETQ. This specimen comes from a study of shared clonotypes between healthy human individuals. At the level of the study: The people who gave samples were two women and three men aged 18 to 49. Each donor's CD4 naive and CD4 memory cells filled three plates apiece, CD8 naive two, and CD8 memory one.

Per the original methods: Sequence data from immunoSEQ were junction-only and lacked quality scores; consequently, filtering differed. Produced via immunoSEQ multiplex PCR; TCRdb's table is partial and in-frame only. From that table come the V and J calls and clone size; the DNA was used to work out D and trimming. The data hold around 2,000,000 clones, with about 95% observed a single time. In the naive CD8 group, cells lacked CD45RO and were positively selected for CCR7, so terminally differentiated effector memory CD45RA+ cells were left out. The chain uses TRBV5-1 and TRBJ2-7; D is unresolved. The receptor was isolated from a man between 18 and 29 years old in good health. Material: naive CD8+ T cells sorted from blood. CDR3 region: CASSLQESYEQYF. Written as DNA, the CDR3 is TGCGCCAGCAGCTTGCAGGAGTCCTACGAGCAGTACTTC.